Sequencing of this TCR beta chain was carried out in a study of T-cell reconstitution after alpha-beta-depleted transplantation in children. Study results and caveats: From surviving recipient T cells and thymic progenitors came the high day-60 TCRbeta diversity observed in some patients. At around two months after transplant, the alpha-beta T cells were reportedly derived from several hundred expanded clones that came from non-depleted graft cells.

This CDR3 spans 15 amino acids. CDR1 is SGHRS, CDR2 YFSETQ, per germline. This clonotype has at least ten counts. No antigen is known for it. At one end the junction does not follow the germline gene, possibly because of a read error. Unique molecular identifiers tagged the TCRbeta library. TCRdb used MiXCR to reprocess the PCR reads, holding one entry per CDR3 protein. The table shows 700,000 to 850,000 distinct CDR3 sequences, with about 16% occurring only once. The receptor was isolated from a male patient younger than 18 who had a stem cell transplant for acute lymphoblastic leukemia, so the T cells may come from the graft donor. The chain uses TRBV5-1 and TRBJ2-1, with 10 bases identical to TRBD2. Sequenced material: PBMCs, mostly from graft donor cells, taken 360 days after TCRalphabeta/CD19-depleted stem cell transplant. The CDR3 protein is CASSFLAGAYNEQFF. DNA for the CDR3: TGTGCCAGCAGTTTCCTAGCGGGAGCCTACAATGAGCAGTTCTTC.